This TCR beta chain was identified in a study of somatic mutations in cytotoxic T cells in rheumatoid arthritis. Points from the study as a whole: An age-related increase in CD8+ clonality was seen in rheumatoid arthritis patients but not in healthy controls.

The CDR3 runs 14 residues. V lost 2 bases and J 4 bases, leaving 10 bases between the germline ends. Per germline, CDR1 MNHEY and CDR2 SMNVEV (reference sequence). With regard to this clone: The target antigen is unknown.

Original processing notes: Only a few patient CD8+ clones above 1% matched published virus-specific TCRB sequences. Clones were read by immunoSEQ multiplex PCR, and TCRdb kept only the in-frame ones, dropping some. The V and J calls and clone size were taken over from that table, and D and trimming were inferred from the DNA. The sample consists of under 11,000 clones, around 80% of them appearing once. The rearrangement joins TRBV27 to TRBJ2-3; D remains ambiguous. The receptor was derived from an adult with rheumatoid arthritis. The sample comprised CD8+ T cells sorted from blood. The CDR3 here is CASSLAPLADTQYF. CDR3 in DNA: TGTGCCAGCAGTTTAGCCCCACTGGCAGATACGCAGTATTTT.